The 17 T cell receptor beta chains below come from one sample, sequenced in a study of T-cell reconstitution after alpha-beta-depleted transplantation in children. As it was prepared, the TCRbeta library received unique molecular identifiers. TCRdb re-called the PCR reads through MiXCR, storing one row per CDR3 protein. The sample yields just under 550,000 distinct CDR3 sequences, about 18% seen once. Sequenced here: PBMCs from the stem cell graft donor, sampled from the stem cell graft. These receptors were collected from a human donor who donated a stem cell graft to a child with acute lymphoblastic leukemia.

The gene calls are TRBV5-1 and TRBJ2-3; D remains unclear. The CDR3 sequence is 16 residues long. Per germline, CDR1 SGHRS and CDR2 YFSETQ. The V end lost 4 bases, the J end lost 0 bases, and 15 bases lay between the germline ends. The CDR3 loop reads CASSPVYSSSTDTQYF. The CDR3 bases are TGCGCCAGCAGCCCGGTTTACTCGTCTAGCACAGATACGCAGTATTTT.

There are a few counts of this clonotype. J is TRBJ2-1 and V is TRBV6-1, with 7 bases aligning to TRBD1. Trimming took 5 bases from V and 6 from J; bases not matched to a gene: 10. Per the germline V gene, CDR1 is MNHNS and CDR2 is SASEGT. The CDR3 consists of 15 residues. The CDR3 reads CASSSRQGIFNEQFF. The CDR3 DNA follows: TGTGCCAGCAGTAGCAGACAGGGAATTTTCAATGAGCAGTTCTTC.

This clonotype showed up many times. The chain uses TRBV5-1 and TRBJ1-2; possibly TRBD1 for D (6 bases). V dropped 0 bases and J dropped 4 bases, with 10 bases sitting between them. The germline V gene has CDR1 SGHRS and CDR2 YFSETQ. This CDR3 is 14 amino acids long. The CDR3 coding sequence is TGCGCCAGCAGCTTGGAAGGGGGTTTCTATGGCTACACCTTC. Translation: CASSLEGGFYGYTF.

This clonotype has only a few counts. The J gene is TRBJ1-4, the V gene TRBV12-3 or TRBV12-4; D not certain. V was shortened by 6 bases and J by 0 bases, with 11 bases between the two germline ends. The CDR3 is 15 amino acids. The CDR3 region is CASSNTETTNEKLFF. The CDR3 coding sequence is TGTGCCAGCAGCAACACAGAAACAACTAATGAAAAACTGTTTTTT.

This chain connects TRBV6-1 to TRBJ1-1; tentatively, D is TRBD1 (6 bases). The CDR3 length is 14 residues. Germline-derived CDR1 and CDR2 are MNHNS and SASEGT. The V end lost 3 bases, the J end lost 6 bases, and 14 bases lay between the germline ends. The CDR3 here is CASSEPATGSEAFF. CDR3 coding DNA: TGTGCCAGCAGTGAGCCCGCGACAGGTTCTGAAGCTTTCTTT.

This clonotype came up a few times. The chain has TRBV27 and TRBJ2-3, with D uncertain. The germline V gene has CDR1 MNHEY and CDR2 SMNVEV (reference sequence). The CDR3 contains 14 residues. Trimming left V 2 bases short and J 4 bases short, with 10 bases between. This CDR3 is CASSLGVRADTQYF. Here the CDR3 DNA reads TGTGCCAGCAGTTTAGGGGTGCGAGCAGATACGCAGTATTTT.

The V call is TRBV4-1, the J call TRBJ1-2; 8 nucleotides agree with TRBD1. In germline, CDR1 is MGHRA, CDR2 YSYEKL. Trimming took 1 base from V and 4 from J; bases not matched to a gene: 8. This CDR3 has 16 residues. For the CDR3, the DNA is TGCGCCAGCAGCCAAGGCAGGGACAGGCTCTCCTATGGCTACACCTTC. Translation gives CASSQGRDRLSYGYTF.

The chain uses TRBV15 and TRBJ1-2; 8 positions match TRBD1. Germline V CDR1 and CDR2: LNHNV, YYDKDF (reference sequence). The junction had 6 bases not matched to a gene; V was cut back by 2 bases and J by 7 bases. The CDR3 sequence is 14 residues long. The DNA of the CDR3 is TGTGCCACCAGCAGAATCACAGGGGGTCTTGGCTACACCTTC. It specifies CATSRITGGLGYTF.

V gene TRBV6-1 combines with J gene TRBJ1-1, with unresolved D. Germline CDR1 reads MNHNS; CDR2 reads SASEGT. V dropped 6 bases and J dropped 2 bases, with 4 bases sitting between them. CDR3 size: 11 residues. CDR3 coding DNA: TGTGCCAGCAGCCACAACACTGAAGCTTTCTTT. Amino acids: CASSHNTEAFF.

V is TRBV20-1 and J is TRBJ1-1; D call uncertain. The length of the CDR3 is 15 residues. V shed 0 bases and J shed 1 base, with 12 bases lying between them. Looked up from germline, CDR1 is DFQATT and CDR2 is SNEGSKA (reference sequence). CDR3 in amino acids: CSARDPSVWNTEAFF. In DNA, the CDR3 is TGCAGTGCTAGAGATCCCTCGGTCTGGAACACTGAAGCTTTCTTT.

V is TRBV20-1 and J is TRBJ2-7, with 8 bases identical to TRBD2. The germline CDR1 and CDR2 sequences are DFQATT and SNEGSKA (reference sequence). Losses at the gene ends were 4 bases for V and 4 bases for J; bases not matched to a gene: 12. The CDR3 has 15 amino acids. The CDR3 spells CSAIIPAGVGYEQYF. The CDR3 DNA is TGCAGTGCTATCATTCCAGCGGGAGTAGGTTACGAGCAGTACTTC.

This chain links TRBV20-1 with TRBJ2-7; tentatively, D is TRBD1 (5 bases). The CDR3 runs to 15 residues. The germline gives CDR1 DFQATT, CDR2 SNEGSKA (reference sequence). Trimming removed 0 bases at V and 11 bases at J, with 23 bases between. CDR3: CSARDIGRDSSPEYF. In DNA, the CDR3 is TGCAGTGCTAGAGATATAGGCAGGGATTCCTCACCTGAGTACTTC.

The sample holds a few counts of this clonotype. V usage is TRBV3-1 and J usage is TRBJ2-5; TRBD2 is a possible D gene (5 bases). Germline values: CDR1 LGHDT, CDR2 YNNKEL (reference sequence). Trimming pared 1 base from V and 0 bases from J, leaving 9 bases between. This CDR3 is built from 15 residues. The CDR3 region is CASSQGERYQETQYF. Here the CDR3 DNA reads TGTGCCAGCAGCCAAGGGGAGCGGTACCAAGAGACCCAGTACTTC.

V usage is TRBV5-6 and J usage is TRBJ2-7; D might be TRBD1 or TRBD2, each matching 5 bases. V lost 4 bases to trimming and J lost 0 bases, with 11 bases between them. The CDR3 has 14 residues. Germline lookup yields CDR1 SGHDT and CDR2 YYEEEE. The CDR3 spells CASSGGPSSYEQYF. CDR3 nucleotide sequence: TGTGCCAGCAGCGGGGGACCGAGCTCCTACGAGCAGTACTTC. The whole variable domain, filled in from reference TRBV5-6 and TRBJ2-7, reads DAGVTQSPTHLIKTRGQQVTLRCSPKSGHDTVSWYQQALGQGPQFIFQYYEEEERQRGNFPDRFSGHQFPNYSSELNVNALLLGDSALYLCASSGGPSSYEQYFGPGTRLTVT.

This clonotype was counted between two and nine times. The chain is built from TRBV14 and TRBJ2-7; weak D call: TRBD2 (5 bases). Trimming took off 0 bases at V and 0 bases at J, with 18 bases between the two ends. CDR1 and CDR2 (germline): SGHDN, FVKESK. The CDR3 length is 18 residues. CDR3 bases: TGTGCCAGCAGCCAAGACCGGGCGGGCCTTTTCTCCTCCTACGAGCAGTACTTC. It is translated as CASSQDRAGLFSSYEQYF.

This clonotype was seen only a few times. V usage is TRBV7-9 and J usage is TRBJ2-5, with no clear D. The germline V gene has CDR1 SEHNR and CDR2 FQNEAQ (reference sequence). Trimming left V 5 bases short and J 3 bases short, with 10 bases between. The CDR3 contains 13 residues. CDR3: CASSQRIEETQYF. For the CDR3, the DNA is TGTGCCAGCAGCCAACGTATCGAAGAGACCCAGTACTTC.

This clonotype was detected only a few times. The CDR3 here is CASSPREANTEAFF. The CDR3 DNA sequence: TGCGCCAGCAGCCCAAGGGAGGCTAACACTGAAGCTTTCTTT. The chain employs TRBV5-1 and TRBJ1-1, with unresolved D. The CDR3 covers 14 residues. Trimming removed 4 bases from V and 2 bases from J, with 12 bases in between. Germline V gene sequence: CDR1 SGHRS, CDR2 YFSETQ. The variable domain in full, with the rest retrieved from reference TRBV5-1 and TRBJ1-1, is KAGVTQTPRYLIKTRGQQVTLSCSPISGHRSVSWYQQTPGQGLQFLFEYFSETQRNKGNFPGRFSGRQFSNSRSEMNVSTLELGDSALYLCASSPREANTEAFFGQGTRLTVV.